The T cell receptor (beta chain) under discussion was sequenced for a study of STAT5B mutations in CD4+ large granular lymphocyte leukemia (dated by TCRdb to 2021 to 2024). As for the study more broadly: Among healthy controls, the CDR3 'QG' motif was associated with a particular HLA allele. The study compared the TCRbeta repertoires of patients with CD4+ T-cell large granular lymphocyte leukemia against those of healthy blood donors. Flow cytometry performed on FACSCanto II or FACSVerse showed that the purified fractions had more than 95% purity among lymphocytes.

The immunoSEQ assay at survey resolution was applied to genomic DNA for sequencing of TCRbeta rearrangements. The study's processing was this. In the TCR sequencing data, the smallest productive clonotype frequency that could be detected was 2.59 x 10-5. Only productive TCRbeta rearrangements, meaning sequences that were complete and in-frame, were kept for the analyses. The clonality of each sample was calculated as Simpson clonality in the immunoSEQ Analyzer version 3.0. Based on frequency, clones were grouped as very rare, small, medium, large (1-20%) or hyperexpanded (>20%). Generation probabilities were estimated with OLGA 1.2.3, V-gene circos plots were generated with VDJtools, specificities were searched for in VDJdb, and CDR3 motifs were identified with GLIPH. As stored in TCRdb, this immuneACCESS dataset retains in-frame rearrangements with V and J assigned. A fraction of the clones does not appear; measured against another copy, unresolved V genes explain less than half of the discrepancy, and the remainder lacks a known reason. That table gives V, J and clone size, and the DNA gave D and trimming. In this sample the table shows some 19,000 clones, around 70% of which occur a single time. The ten largest make up approximately 28% of the sample.

General study outcomes and caveats: Greater clonality appeared to be present in CD4-sorted patient repertoires than in healthy CD4+ repertoires, and the difference was retained after the putative leukemic clones were removed. The data were not HLA-matched, and the relatively small sample size could explain the higher clonality seen in CD4+ compared with CD8+ T-LGLL. Main leukemic clonotypes were private to each patient, although under 30% appeared at low frequency in other patients' non-leukemic repertoires.

The healthy control group was made up of approximately 40 blood donors, and the Finnish Red Cross blood service supplied their buffy coats. All TCR-sequenced material derived from peripheral blood: patient blood samples and healthy donor buffy coats. Ficoll-Hypaque gradient centrifugation was used to isolate peripheral blood mononuclear cells. Magnetic purification was used to isolate CD4+ cells from the buffy coats of the healthy controls. Genomic DNA was extracted using the Gentra Puregene Cell and Tissue kit, and a Qubit 2.0 fluorometer was used to quantify it. For this clone: No cognate antigen has been identified for it. The input lacks base qualities; no much larger clone sits a single base away.

Sequenced: CD4+ T cells from blood buffy coats. The TCR was taken from a human donor in good health.

DNA sequence: TGTGCCAGCAGCTTAGGAAGGGTTAGAGTCTACGAGCAGTACTTC. It translates to CASSLGRVRVYEQYF. The receptor chain draws on TRBV7-2 and TRBJ2-7, with the D gene not confidently named. The germline V gene yields SGHTA for CDR1 and FQGNSA for CDR2. Trimming removed 1 base from V and 3 bases from J, leaving 13 bases between the germline ends. Including the terminal cysteine and phenylalanine, the CDR3 comprises 15 residues. The CDR3 DNA has 45 bases and is translated from base 1.